The 22 T cell receptor beta chains in this list originate from one sample, sequenced in a study of shared clonotypes between healthy human individuals. Produced via immunoSEQ multiplex PCR; TCRdb's table is partial and in-frame only. The sample holds around 2.3 million clones, around 95% seen once. The sample consisted of naive CD4+ T cells sorted from blood. Subset described: CD45RA+ positively selected. Source of these receptors: a man aged 18 to 29 in good health.

In the case of this clone: Other DNA sequences in the same sample also yield this CDR3. This chain connects TRBV10-2 to TRBJ2-2; a possible D gene is TRBD1 (5 bases). The germline V gene encodes CDR1 WSHSY and CDR2 SAAADI. CDR3 size: 13 residues. Trimming took 2 bases from V and 4 from J, leaving 5 bases between them. CDR3 sequence (DNA): TGCGCCAGCAGTGAGCAGGGCACCGGGGAGCTGTTTTTT. Its protein is CASSEQGTGELFF.

This rearrangement joins TRBV30 to TRBJ2-7; D gene unclear. Germline CDR1 and CDR2: GTSNPN and SVGIG (reference sequence). Trimming cost V 0 bases and J 7 bases, with 16 bases left between them. The length of the CDR3 is 14 residues. Here the CDR3 reads CAWSVLVPIREQYF. The CDR3, as DNA: TGTGCCTGGAGTGTATTGGTTCCCATCAGGGAGCAGTACTTC.

The gene calls are TRBV19 and TRBJ2-1; 10 bases are shared with TRBD2. The CDR3 runs to 19 residues. Losses at the gene ends were 3 bases for V and 8 bases for J; bases not matched to a gene: 19. The germline V gene has CDR1 LNHDA and CDR2 SQIVND (reference sequence). The CDR3 nucleotides read TGTGCCAGTAGTATGGTCGGGCTAGCGGGAGCGGCGGGCAACGATGAGCAGTTCTTC. It codes for CASSMVGLAGAAGNDEQFF. Looking up the rest from reference TRBV19 and TRBJ2-1 gives the full variable domain: DGGITQSPKYLFRKEGQNVTLSCEQNLNHDAMYWYRQDPGQGLRLIYYSQIVNDFQKGDIAEGYSVSREKKESFPLTVTSAQKNPTAFYLCASSMVGLAGAAGNDEQFFGPGTRLTVL.

This chain joins TRBV4-1 and TRBJ1-2; D gene ambiguous. This CDR3 spans 15 amino acids. CDR1 is MGHRA, CDR2 YSYEKL, per germline. Trimming took 3 bases from V and 6 from J, leaving 17 bases between them. CDR3 residues: CASSHNLGKRDGYTF. CDR3 DNA: TGCGCCAGCAGCCATAATTTAGGGAAACGGGATGGCTACACCTTC.

J is TRBJ2-7 and V is TRBV28, with 8 nucleotides matching TRBD1. Unmatched junction bases numbered 10, after V lost 5 bases and J lost 1 base. CDR1 MDHEN and CDR2 SYDVKM come from the germline V gene. The CDR3 has 16 residues. The CDR3 DNA is TGTGCCAGCAGTGTTCCGGGACAGGTGAGATCCTACGAGCAGTACTTC. It is translated as CASSVPGQVRSYEQYF.

The chain combines TRBV28 with TRBJ2-2; 9 nucleotides align to TRBD2. CDR1 MDHEN and CDR2 SYDVKM come from the germline V gene. The J segment lost 5 bases and the V segment lost 2 bases, leaving 6 bases of the junction unmatched. The CDR3 is 16 amino acids. In DNA form, the CDR3 reads TGTGCCAGCAGTTTAGGGTCTAGCGGGACGACCGGGGAGCTGTTTTTT. Protein product: CASSLGSSGTTGELFF.

Concerning this clone itself: The sample contains more than one DNA sequence encoding this CDR3. J is TRBJ2-7 and V is TRBV5-1, with D perhaps matching TRBD1 (6 bases). V lost 0 bases and J lost 2, with 9 bases in between. The CDR3 covers 14 residues. Germline V gives CDR1 SGHRS, CDR2 YFSETQ. The CDR3 nucleotides are TGCGCCAGCAGCTTGGAAGAGGGGGCCTACGAGCAGTACTTC. Protein sequence: CASSLEEGAYEQYF.

The gene calls are TRBV5-6 and TRBJ1-2, with a weak D call TRBD1 (5 bases). Germline V gene sequence: CDR1 SGHDT, CDR2 YYEEEE. V shed 6 bases and J shed 7 bases, with 16 bases lying between them. This CDR3 has 13 amino acids. The CDR3 nucleotides are TGTGCCAGCACCCCACTTATCGGGGCTGGCTACACCTTC. Protein: CASTPLIGAGYTF. Looking up the rest from reference TRBV5-6 and TRBJ1-2 gives the full variable domain: DAGVTQSPTHLIKTRGQQVTLRCSPKSGHDTVSWYQQALGQGPQFIFQYYEEEERQRGNFPDRFSGHQFPNYSSELNVNALLLGDSALYLCASTPLIGAGYTFGSGTRLTVV.

The sample holds one count of this clone. The rearrangement joins TRBV6-1 to TRBJ2-1, with 7 bases identical to TRBD1. Germline CDR1 and CDR2: MNHNS and SASEGT. There are 12 residues in the CDR3. Germline trimming cut 6 bases from V and 8 bases from J; bases unmatched to any gene: 4. CDR3 sequence: CASRPRGHEQFF. CDR3 DNA sequence: TGTGCCAGCAGGCCGAGGGGGCATGAGCAGTTCTTC.

CDR3 amino acids: CASSLTPDKVTYEQYF. CDR3 sequence (DNA): TGTGCCAGCAGTTTAACGCCGGACAAGGTTACCTACGAGCAGTACTTC. The rearrangement uses TRBV28 and TRBJ2-7; a possible D gene is TRBD1 (5 bases). With 2 bases removed from V and 2 bases from J, the gap between germline ends came to 16 bases. Germline V gene data show CDR1 as MDHEN and CDR2 as SYDVKM. The CDR3 length is 16 residues.

V and J are TRBV6-4 and TRBJ1-1; a weak D match, TRBD1 (5 bases). V gave up 7 bases and J gave up 3 bases, with 12 bases separating them. CDR1 is MRHNA, CDR2 SNTAGT, per germline. This CDR3 is 13 amino acids long. CDR3 nucleotide sequence: TGTGCCAGCATCTGGGACTTCGACACTGAAGCTTTCTTT. Encoded protein: CASIWDFDTEAFF.

The rearrangement joins TRBV5-8 to TRBJ2-5; D unclear. The CDR3 sequence is 10 residues long. The V gene's germline CDR1 is SGHTS and CDR2 YDEGEE. The V gene lost 2 bases and the J gene lost 4 bases, with 0 bases spanning the gap. CDR3 in amino acids: CASSLETQYF. For the CDR3, the DNA is TGTGCCAGCAGCTTAGAGACCCAGTACTTC.

Remarks on this clone: The same CDR3 arises from other DNA sequences in this sample as well. Here the CDR3 DNA reads TGTGCCAGCTCACCCGGGACAACAGCTAACTATGGCTACACCTTC. This translates into CASSPGTTANYGYTF. The chain combines TRBV18 with TRBJ1-2; D is possibly TRBD1 (6 bases). In germline, CDR1 is KGHSH, CDR2 LQKENI. The CDR3 spans 15 residues. Trimming removed 3 bases from V and 0 bases from J, with 11 bases in between. The whole variable domain, filled in from reference TRBV18 and TRBJ1-2, reads NAGVMQNPRHLVRRRGQEARLRCSPMKGHSHVYWYRQLPEEGLKFMVYLQKENIIDESGMPKERFSAEFPKEGPSILRIQQVVRGDSAAYFCASSPGTTANYGYTFGSGTRLTVV.

The gene calls are TRBV6-1 and TRBJ1-5; a possible D gene is TRBD1 (6 bases). Germline CDR1 and CDR2: MNHNS and SASEGT. This CDR3 comprises 16 residues. V was cut by 2 bases and J by 5 bases, with 16 bases left in between. CDR3 sequence (DNA): TGTGCCAGCAGTGAACGGGGGCTTGGGAAAGATCAGCCCCAGCATTTT. Protein sequence: CASSERGLGKDQPQHF.

The chain recombines TRBV6-5 with TRBJ1-2; D call uncertain. Trimming took off 10 bases at V and 2 bases at J, with 14 bases between the two ends. Germline V CDR1 and CDR2: MNHEY, SVGAGI. The CDR3 is made up of 13 amino acids. This chain's CDR3 is CATTWGLNYGYTF. CDR3 DNA: TGTGCCACCACCTGGGGTTTAAACTATGGCTACACCTTC.

This clone was seen only once. V is TRBV19 and J is TRBJ1-3; D may be TRBD1 (6 bases). This CDR3 contains 14 residues. V lost 6 bases, J lost 4 bases, and 13 bases lay in between. The V gene's germline CDR1 is LNHDA and CDR2 SQIVND (reference sequence). The CDR3 is CASRTTGTGNTIYF. The CDR3 DNA reads TGTGCCAGTAGGACAACAGGGACCGGAAACACCATATATTTT.

Details on this clone: This CDR3 is also generated by other DNA sequences in the sample. The chain joins TRBV30 to TRBJ1-1, with a weak D call TRBD1 (6 bases). The CDR3 length is 11 residues. The germline V and J ends were trimmed by 5 bases and 4 bases, with 8 bases remaining between them. The germline V gene has CDR1 GTSNPN and CDR2 SVGIG (reference sequence). The CDR3 spells CAWGGGTEAFF. Here the CDR3 DNA reads TGTGCCTGGGGGGGCGGCACTGAAGCTTTCTTT. The full variable domain, rest sourced from reference TRBV30 and TRBJ1-1, is SQTIHQWPATLVQPVGSPLSLECTVEGTSNPNLYWYRQAAGRGLQLLFYSVGIGQISSEVPQNLSASRPQDRQFILSSKKLLLSDSGFYLCAWGGGTEAFFGQGTRLTVV.

V and J are TRBV30 and TRBJ1-4; D is possibly TRBD1 (5 bases). The germline V and J ends were trimmed by 0 bases and 0 bases, with 8 bases remaining between them. CDR1 and CDR2 (germline): GTSNPN, SVGIG (reference sequence). CDR3 size: 15 residues. The CDR3 sequence is CAWSVGVATNEKLFF. CDR3 coding DNA: TGTGCCTGGAGTGTAGGGGTTGCAACTAATGAAAAACTGTTTTTT.

This chain links TRBV19 with TRBJ2-7; tentatively, D is TRBD1 (5 bases). The CDR3 is made up of 12 amino acids. Trimming shortened V by 6 bases and J by 3 bases, and 9 bases separated the two germline ends. Germline V gene sequence: CDR1 LNHDA, CDR2 SQIVND (reference sequence). The CDR3 sequence is CASSDSSYEQYF. The CDR3 coding sequence is TGTGCCAGTAGCGACAGCAGCTACGAGCAGTACTTC.

This clone was observed once. The chain joins TRBV19 to TRBJ1-2; D unresolved. The germline V and J ends were trimmed by 3 bases and 4 bases, with 12 bases remaining between them. The CDR3 spans 14 residues. Germline CDR1 is LNHDA and CDR2 is SQIVND (reference sequence). The CDR3 loop is CASSMSALSYGYTF. For the CDR3, the DNA is TGTGCCAGTAGTATGTCTGCGCTGTCCTATGGCTACACCTTC.

CDR3 DNA: TGTGCCAGCAGTAGGGGCGTTACTTCAACTAATGAAAAACTGTTTTTT. Encoded protein: CASSRGVTSTNEKLFF. The chain recombines TRBV25-1 with TRBJ1-4, with D maybe TRBD1 (5 bases). Trimming removed 5 bases from V and 0 bases from J, with 13 bases in between. This CDR3 contains 16 residues. CDR1 and CDR2 (germline): MGHDK, SYGVNS.

The V gene is TRBV5-1, the J gene TRBJ1-2; D may be TRBD1 (5 bases). The CDR3 spans 13 residues. V lost 4 bases to trimming and J lost 6 bases, with 13 bases between them. Germline V lookup: CDR1 SGHRS, CDR2 YFSETQ. Here the CDR3 reads CASSGEGLDGYTF. CDR3 DNA sequence: TGCGCCAGCAGCGGGGAGGGGCTGGATGGCTACACCTTC.